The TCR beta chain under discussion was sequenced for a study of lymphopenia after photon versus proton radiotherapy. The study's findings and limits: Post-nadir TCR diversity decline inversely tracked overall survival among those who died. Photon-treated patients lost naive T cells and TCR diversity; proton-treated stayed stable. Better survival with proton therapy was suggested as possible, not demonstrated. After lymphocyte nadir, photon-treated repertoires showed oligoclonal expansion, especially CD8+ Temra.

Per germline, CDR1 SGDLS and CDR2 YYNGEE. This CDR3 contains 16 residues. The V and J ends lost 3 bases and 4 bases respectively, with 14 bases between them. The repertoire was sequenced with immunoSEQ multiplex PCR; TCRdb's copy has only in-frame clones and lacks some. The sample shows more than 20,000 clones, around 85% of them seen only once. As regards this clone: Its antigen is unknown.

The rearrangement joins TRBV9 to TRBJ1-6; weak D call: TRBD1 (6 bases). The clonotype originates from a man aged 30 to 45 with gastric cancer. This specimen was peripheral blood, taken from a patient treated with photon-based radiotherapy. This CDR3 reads CASSADSTPYNSPLHF. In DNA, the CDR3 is TGTGCCAGCAGCGCGGACAGCACCCCTTATAATTCACCCCTCCACTTT.